Presented here are 27 T cell receptor beta chains from one specimen sequenced in a study of OX40 agonist ivuxolimab in advanced cancers. The repertoire was sequenced with immunoSEQ multiplex PCR; TCRdb's copy has only in-frame clones and lacks some. The sample records tens of thousands of clones, roughly 85% being singletons. Sequenced material: CD4+ or CD8+ T cells sorted from blood, taken in a trial of the OX40 agonist ivuxolimab. Every receptor here comes from an adult with an advanced solid tumor such as melanoma, head and neck, liver or kidney cancer.

This sequence joins TRBV11-3 and TRBJ2-1; TRBD2 aligns across 12 bases. Germline trimming cut 5 bases from V and 7 bases from J; bases unmatched to any gene: 9. CDR3 length equals 16 residues. The V gene's germline CDR1 is SGHNT and CDR2 YENEEA. CDR3 sequence reads: CASSPPGLAGQNEQFF. CDR3 DNA: TGTGCCAGCAGCCCGCCGGGACTAGCGGGCCAAAATGAGCAGTTCTTC.

This chain links TRBV2 with TRBJ1-5, with 9 bases that match TRBD1. Germline V CDR1 and CDR2: SNHLY, FYNNEI. This CDR3 spans 15 amino acids. With 6 bases clipped from V and 6 bases from J, the junction kept 9 bases outside the gene matches. CDR3 in DNA: TGTGCCAGCAGCTCCCAGACAGGGGGTTTTCAGCCCCAGCATTTT. Translating gives CASSSQTGGFQPQHF.

The gene calls are TRBV6-4 and TRBJ2-6; tentative D call: TRBD1 (6 bases). CDR1 MRHNA and CDR2 SNTAGT come from the germline V gene. This CDR3 has 15 residues. Trimming removed 6 bases from V and 9 bases from J, with 18 bases in between. The CDR3 spells CASRQQGSNGNVLTF. In nucleotides, the CDR3 is TGTGCCAGCAGGCAACAGGGCTCTAACGGCAACGTCCTGACTTTC.

The chain uses TRBV10-3 and TRBJ2-1; 8 bases are a match to TRBD2. V lost 3 bases, J lost 0 bases, and 1 base stayed unmatched. The germline CDR1 and CDR2 sequences are ENHRY and SYGVKD. The CDR3 loop spans 15 amino acids. The CDR3 region is CAISEAGASYNEQFF. The CDR3 region has the DNA TGTGCCATCAGTGAAGCGGGGGCCTCCTACAATGAGCAGTTCTTC.

This chain links TRBV29-1 with TRBJ2-3, with no clear D. Trimming stripped 4 bases from V and 5 bases from J, with 4 bases between. Germline V CDR1 and CDR2: SQVTM, ANQGSEA. The CDR3 runs to 10 residues. The CDR3 is CSVAQDTQYF. CDR3 DNA: TGCAGCGTTGCGCAAGATACGCAGTATTTT.

The genes are TRBV28 and TRBJ2-5; 8 bases are shared with TRBD2. There are 17 residues in the CDR3. With V trimmed by 7 bases and J by 7 bases, 20 bases remained unmatched. The germline V gene has CDR1 MDHEN and CDR2 SYDVKM. CDR3 loop: CASTRGGQGRSLGTQYF. In nucleotides, the CDR3 is TGTGCCAGCACCCGGGGGGGCCAGGGACGCTCATTGGGGACCCAGTACTTC.

The chain carries TRBV5-1 and TRBJ1-6, with D possibly being TRBD1 (6 bases). Germline V gene lookup returns CDR1 SGHRS and CDR2 YFSETQ. Trimming stripped 2 bases from V and 5 bases from J, with 14 bases between. The CDR3 sequence is 16 residues long. CDR3 sequence reads: CASSFGSRGNNSPLHF. CDR3 nucleotide sequence: TGCGCCAGCAGCTTTGGTAGCAGGGGAAATAATTCACCCCTCCACTTT.

The rearrangement joins TRBV4-1 to TRBJ1-2; the D is unclear. V lost 4 bases to trimming and J lost 4 bases, with 16 bases between them. CDR3 size: 15 residues. Germline CDR1 reads MGHRA; CDR2 reads YSYEKL. The CDR3: CASSPMNSGSYGYTF. Here the CDR3 DNA reads TGCGCCAGCAGCCCCATGAACTCCGGGAGCTATGGCTACACCTTC.

This clone appeared a few times. The V call is TRBV28, the J call TRBJ1-5, with D possibly being TRBD1 (5 bases). CDR3 length: 16 residues. V was shortened by 1 base and J by 7 bases, with 17 bases between the two germline ends. The V gene's germline CDR1 is MDHEN and CDR2 SYDVKM. This CDR3 is CASSLYGAANNQPQHF. CDR3 DNA: TGTGCCAGCAGTTTATATGGGGCAGCAAATAACCAGCCCCAGCATTTT.

This chain connects TRBV9 to TRBJ2-3, with 12 bases lining up with TRBD1. CDR3 size: 16 residues. CDR1 is SGDLS, CDR2 YYNGEE, per germline. Losses at the gene ends were 2 bases for V and 6 bases for J; bases not matched to a gene: 7. CDR3 sequence: CASSVDPGQGADTQYF. Here the CDR3 DNA reads TGTGCCAGCAGCGTCGATCCGGGACAGGGGGCCGATACGCAGTATTTT.

In its sample, this clone was seen a few times. CDR3 sequence reads: CASGLVGLKAGASYEQYF. In nucleotides, the CDR3 is TGTGCTAGTGGTTTGGTAGGCCTAAAAGCGGGAGCGTCCTACGAGCAGTACTTC. This chain uses TRBV12-5 with TRBJ2-7; 8 positions agree with TRBD2. The CDR3 sequence is 18 residues long. V was pared by 0 bases and J by 1 base, with 11 bases of the junction left unmatched. Germline values: CDR1 LGHNT, CDR2 FRNRAP.

V is TRBV5-4 and J is TRBJ2-1; 11 bases are a match to TRBD2. CDR1 and CDR2 from the germline V gene are SGHNT and YYREEE (reference sequence). The ends lost 3 bases at V and 2 bases at J; junction bases unmatched: 4. The CDR3 is 16 residues long. The CDR3 DNA follows: TGTGCCAGCAGCTATTATAGCGGGGGGGCCTACAATGAGCAGTTCTTC. Protein sequence: CASSYYSGGAYNEQFF.

This clone showed up just once. This chain links TRBV11-3 with TRBJ2-2; 9 bases line up with TRBD1. V shed 3 bases and J 7 bases; nucleotides not matched to a gene: 15. CDR3 length: 18 amino acids. Germline V gives CDR1 SGHNT, CDR2 YENEEA. CDR3 amino acids: CASSFTGTGIANGGELFF. CDR3 coding DNA: TGTGCCAGCAGCTTTACCGGGACAGGGATAGCCAACGGCGGGGAGCTGTTTTTT.

The genes are TRBV21-1 and TRBJ2-3; the table's D call TRBD2 went unverified against the DNA. TRBV21-1 is deemed a pseudogene. The CDR3 sequence is 18 residues long. CDR3 loop: CASSKRLAGGPSTDTQYF. DNA of the CDR3: TGTGCCAGCAGCAAACGGCTAGCGGGAGGGCCTAGCACAGATACGCAGTATTTT.

This clone was observed a handful of times. V usage is TRBV10-3 and J usage is TRBJ2-1, with 7 positions matching TRBD2. The CDR3 runs to 16 residues. Germline V gives CDR1 ENHRY, CDR2 SYGVKD. Losses at the gene ends were 1 base for V and 3 bases for J; bases not matched to a gene: 6. The CDR3 is CAISEFAGEGYNEQFF. DNA of the CDR3: TGTGCCATCAGTGAGTTTGCGGGAGAGGGCTACAATGAGCAGTTCTTC.

The V call is TRBV30, the J call TRBJ1-2; 11 nucleotides align to TRBD1. The CDR3 extends over 14 amino acids. CDR1 and CDR2 from the germline V gene are GTSNPN and SVGIG (reference sequence). With 3 bases clipped from V and 8 bases from J, the junction kept 8 bases outside the gene matches. The CDR3 reads CAWRPTGQGGGYTF. Here the CDR3 DNA reads TGTGCCTGGAGGCCCACGGGACAGGGGGGCGGCTACACCTTC.

This chain joins TRBV4-1 and TRBJ1-1; maybe TRBD1 (6 bases). The length of the CDR3 is 15 residues. The germline V gene has CDR1 MGHRA and CDR2 YSYEKL. Trimming removed 0 bases at V and 5 bases at J, with 13 bases between. The CDR3 bases are TGCGCCAGCAGCCAAGAAGTAAGGGGGAGGACTGAAGCTTTCTTT. It specifies CASSQEVRGRTEAFF.

CDR3 in DNA: TGTGCCAGCAGGCTTACAGGCGGCTACACCTTC. Protein product: CASRLTGGYTF. V gene TRBV6-5 combines with J gene TRBJ1-2, with D tentatively TRBD1 (5 bases). The CDR3 has 11 residues. With 6 bases removed from V and 8 bases from J, the gap between germline ends came to 10 bases. CDR1 MNHEY and CDR2 SVGAGI come from the germline V gene.

The V call is TRBV19, the J call TRBJ2-7, with D hard to call. V lost 3 bases, J lost 0 bases, and 9 bases lay in between. From germline, CDR1 is LNHDA and CDR2 SQIVND (reference sequence). The CDR3 spans 14 residues. In nucleotides, the CDR3 is TGTGCCAGTAGTATTCGGAGCAGCTCCTACGAGCAGTACTTC. It specifies CASSIRSSSYEQYF. The full variable domain, completed using reference TRBV19 and TRBJ2-7, is DGGITQSPKYLFRKEGQNVTLSCEQNLNHDAMYWYRQDPGQGLRLIYYSQIVNDFQKGDIAEGYSVSREKKESFPLTVTSAQKNPTAFYLCASSIRSSSYEQYFGPGTRLTVT.

CDR3 bases: TGTGCCAGCAGCCAAGCCGGGACTAGCGGTTACAATGAGCAGTTCTTC. It is translated as CASSQAGTSGYNEQFF. This chain joins TRBV4-2 and TRBJ2-1; 11 bases align to TRBD2. The CDR3 has 16 residues. The V gene end was trimmed by 1 base and the J gene end by 4 bases; junction bases not matched to a gene: 3. Per germline, CDR1 LGHNA and CDR2 YNFKEQ.

The chain uses TRBV19 and TRBJ1-2; 7 nucleotides align to TRBD1. The CDR3 extends over 16 amino acids. The germline V gene has CDR1 LNHDA and CDR2 SQIVND (reference sequence). The junction had 14 bases not matched to a gene; V was cut back by 7 bases and J by 3 bases. The CDR3 DNA reads as TGTGCCAGTACCGAAACTTTTACCGGGACAGACTATGGCTACACCTTC. Protein: CASTETFTGTDYGYTF. Based on the CDR3 plus reference TRBV19 and TRBJ1-2, the full variable domain is DGGITQSPKYLFRKEGQNVTLSCEQNLNHDAMYWYRQDPGQGLRLIYYSQIVNDFQKGDIAEGYSVSREKKESFPLTVTSAQKNPTAFYLCASTETFTGTDYGYTFGSGTRLTVV.

This clone was seen a handful of times. V gene TRBV7-3 combines with J gene TRBJ2-3; 8 bases align to TRBD2. The germline V gene encodes CDR1 SGHTA and CDR2 FQGTGA. The junction had 7 bases not matched to a gene; V was cut back by 5 bases and J by 3 bases. CDR3 length: 15 amino acids. CDR3 sequence: CASSENSGATDTQYF. The CDR3 DNA follows: TGTGCCAGCAGCGAGAATAGCGGGGCAACAGATACGCAGTATTTT.

The rearrangement joins TRBV30 to TRBJ1-6; weak D call: TRBD1 (5 bases). The V gene's germline CDR1 is GTSNPN and CDR2 SVGIG (reference sequence). Trimming pared 3 bases from V and 8 bases from J, leaving 11 bases between. This CDR3 is 13 amino acids long. The CDR3 is CAWSPFRDSPLHF. The CDR3 DNA reads TGTGCCTGGAGCCCCTTCAGGGATTCACCCCTCCACTTT.

The chain's CDR3 is CASSSPPGLVDEQFF. CDR3 bases: TGTGCCAGCAGTTCCCCGCCGGGACTAGTTGATGAGCAGTTCTTC. V gene TRBV28 combines with J gene TRBJ2-1; 8 nucleotides line up with TRBD2. V lost 4 bases, J lost 8 bases, and 10 bases stayed unmatched. The CDR3 is 15 residues long. CDR1 is MDHEN, CDR2 SYDVKM, per germline.

The chain couples TRBV5-1 to TRBJ2-1, with 13 positions matching TRBD2. The CDR3 loop spans 18 amino acids. Per the germline V gene, CDR1 is SGHRS and CDR2 is YFSETQ. The ends lost 5 bases at V and 7 bases at J; junction bases unmatched: 15. CDR3 bases: TGCGCCAGCAGTCCGGGACTAGCGGGACCGACCCGAAAAAATGAGCAGTTCTTC. This sequence encodes CASSPGLAGPTRKNEQFF.

The J gene is TRBJ2-7, the V gene TRBV7-9, with D possibly matching TRBD1 (5 bases). V lost 3 bases and J 5 bases, leaving 14 bases between the germline ends. There are 14 residues in the CDR3. Germline CDR1 and CDR2: SEHNR and FQNEAQ (reference sequence). This CDR3 reads CASSLLGPSDEQYF. CDR3 bases: TGTGCCAGCAGCTTGCTGGGGCCGTCGGACGAGCAGTACTTC.

A few counts support this clone. The chain links TRBV28 to TRBJ1-2, with TRBD1 matching 7 bases. V trimming: 6 bases; J trimming: 4 bases; junction bases outside the gene matches: 11. The CDR3 runs to 15 residues. Germline CDR1 reads MDHEN; CDR2 reads SYDVKM. CDR3: CASSRGQARVYGYTF. For the CDR3, the DNA is TGTGCCAGCAGCCGTGGACAGGCTAGGGTCTATGGCTACACCTTC.